This TCR beta chain was identified in a study of OX40 agonist ivuxolimab in advanced cancers. Study-wide results and caveats: Averaging showed that CD8+ T cells had more expanded clones than CD4+ did.

The method was immunoSEQ multiplex PCR; TCRdb's version includes in-frame clones alone and lacks a portion of them. This table has about 18,000 clones, around three quarters appearing once. Losses at the gene ends were 3 bases for V and 0 bases for J; bases not matched to a gene: 4. In germline, CDR1 is KGHSH, CDR2 LQKENI. The CDR3 extends over 16 amino acids. For this clone: The antigen is not known.

The sequence was obtained from an adult with an advanced solid tumor such as melanoma, head and neck, liver or kidney cancer. Sequencing was performed on CD4+ or CD8+ T cells sorted from blood, taken in a trial of the OX40 agonist ivuxolimab. This chain joins TRBV18 and TRBJ2-1; 8 nucleotides align to TRBD1. CDR3 region: CASSPGQASSYNEQFF. CDR3 nucleotide sequence: TGTGCCAGCTCACCGGGACAGGCGAGCTCCTACAATGAGCAGTTCTTC.